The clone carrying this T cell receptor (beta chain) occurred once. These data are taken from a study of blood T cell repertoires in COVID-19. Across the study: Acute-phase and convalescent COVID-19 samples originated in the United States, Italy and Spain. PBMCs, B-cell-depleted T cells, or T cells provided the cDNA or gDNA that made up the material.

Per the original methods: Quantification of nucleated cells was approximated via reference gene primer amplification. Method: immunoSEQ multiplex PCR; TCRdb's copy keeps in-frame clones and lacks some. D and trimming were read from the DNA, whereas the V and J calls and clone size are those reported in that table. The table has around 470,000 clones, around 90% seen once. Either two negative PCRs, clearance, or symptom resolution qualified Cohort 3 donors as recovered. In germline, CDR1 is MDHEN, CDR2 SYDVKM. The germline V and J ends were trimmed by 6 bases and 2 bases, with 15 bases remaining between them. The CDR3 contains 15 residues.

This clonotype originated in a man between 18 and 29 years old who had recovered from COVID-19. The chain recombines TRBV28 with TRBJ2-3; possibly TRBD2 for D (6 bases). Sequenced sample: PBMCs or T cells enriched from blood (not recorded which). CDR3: CASRTIAETTDTQYF. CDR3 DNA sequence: TGTGCCAGCAGAACAATAGCGGAAACCACAGATACGCAGTATTTT.